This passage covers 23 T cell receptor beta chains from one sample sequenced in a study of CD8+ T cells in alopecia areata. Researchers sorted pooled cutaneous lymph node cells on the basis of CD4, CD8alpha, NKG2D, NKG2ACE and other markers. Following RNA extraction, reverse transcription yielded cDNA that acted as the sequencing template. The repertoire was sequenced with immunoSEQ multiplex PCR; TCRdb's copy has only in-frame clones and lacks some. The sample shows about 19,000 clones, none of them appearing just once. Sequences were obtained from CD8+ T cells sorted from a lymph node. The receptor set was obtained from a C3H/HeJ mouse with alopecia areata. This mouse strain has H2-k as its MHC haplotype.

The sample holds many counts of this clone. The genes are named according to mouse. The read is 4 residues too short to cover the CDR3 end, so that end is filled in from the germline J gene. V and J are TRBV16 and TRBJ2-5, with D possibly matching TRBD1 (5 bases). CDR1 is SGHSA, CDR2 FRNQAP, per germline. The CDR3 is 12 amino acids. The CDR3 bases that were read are TGTGCAAGCAGCAACAACAGGGAC. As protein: CASSNNRD. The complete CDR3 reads CASSNNRDTQYF. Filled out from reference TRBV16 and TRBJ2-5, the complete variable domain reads NAGVIQTPRHKVTGKGQEATLWCEPISGHSAVFWYRQTIVQGLEFLTYFRNQAPIDDSGMPKERFSAQMPNQSHSTLKIQSTQPQDSAVYLCASSNNRDTQYFGPGTRLLVL.

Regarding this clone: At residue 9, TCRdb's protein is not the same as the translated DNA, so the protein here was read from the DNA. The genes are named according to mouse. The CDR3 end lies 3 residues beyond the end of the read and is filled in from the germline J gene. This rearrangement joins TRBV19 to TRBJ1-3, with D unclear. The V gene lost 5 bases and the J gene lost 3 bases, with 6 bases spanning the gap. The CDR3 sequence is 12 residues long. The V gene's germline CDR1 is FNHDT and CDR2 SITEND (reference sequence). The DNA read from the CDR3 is TGTGCCAGCAGGGCAGGTGGAAATACG. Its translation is CASRAGGNT. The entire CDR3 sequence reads CASRAGGNTLYF.

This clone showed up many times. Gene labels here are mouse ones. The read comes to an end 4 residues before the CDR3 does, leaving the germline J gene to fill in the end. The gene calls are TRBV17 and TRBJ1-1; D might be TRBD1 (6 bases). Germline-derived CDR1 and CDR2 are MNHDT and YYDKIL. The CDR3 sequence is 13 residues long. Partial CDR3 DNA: TGTGCTAGCACAGACTGGGGGGGCGAA. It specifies CASTDWGGE. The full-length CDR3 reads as CASTDWGGEEVFF.

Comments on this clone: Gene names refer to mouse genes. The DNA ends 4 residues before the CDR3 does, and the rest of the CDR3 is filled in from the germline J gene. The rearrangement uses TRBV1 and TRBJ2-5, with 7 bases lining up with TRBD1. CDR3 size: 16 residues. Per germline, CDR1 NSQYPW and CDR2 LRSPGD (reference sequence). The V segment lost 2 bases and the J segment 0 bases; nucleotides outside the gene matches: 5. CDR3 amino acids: CTCSARDRNNQDTQYF. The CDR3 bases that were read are TGCACCTGCAGTGCACGGGACAGAAATAACCAAGAC.

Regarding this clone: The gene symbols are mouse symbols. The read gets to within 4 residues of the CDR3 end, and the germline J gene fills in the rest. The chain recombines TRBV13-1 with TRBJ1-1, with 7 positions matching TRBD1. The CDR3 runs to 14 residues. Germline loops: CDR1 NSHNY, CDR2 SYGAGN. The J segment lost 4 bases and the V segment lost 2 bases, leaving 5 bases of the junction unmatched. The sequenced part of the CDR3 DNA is TGTGCCAGCAGTGAGGGACAGTGGGGCACA. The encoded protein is CASSEGQWGT. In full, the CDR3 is CASSEGQWGTEVFF.

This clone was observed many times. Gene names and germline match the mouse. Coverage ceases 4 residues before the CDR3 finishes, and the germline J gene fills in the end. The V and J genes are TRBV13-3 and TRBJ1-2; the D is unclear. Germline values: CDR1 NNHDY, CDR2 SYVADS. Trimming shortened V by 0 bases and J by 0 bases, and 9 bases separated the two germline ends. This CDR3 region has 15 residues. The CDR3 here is CASSDGQEANSDYTF. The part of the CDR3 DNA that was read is TGTGCCAGCAGTGATGGGCAGGAAGCAAACTCC.

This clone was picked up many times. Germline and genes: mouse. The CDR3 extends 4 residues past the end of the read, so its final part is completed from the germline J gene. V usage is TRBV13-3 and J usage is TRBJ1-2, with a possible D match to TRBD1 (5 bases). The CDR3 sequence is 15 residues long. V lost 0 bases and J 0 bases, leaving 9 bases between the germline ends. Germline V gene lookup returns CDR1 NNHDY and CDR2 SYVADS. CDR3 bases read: TGTGCCAGCAGTGATGATCGGACAACAAACTCC. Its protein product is CASSDDRTTNS. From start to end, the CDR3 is CASSDDRTTNSDYTF.

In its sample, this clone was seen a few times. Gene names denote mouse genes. The sequenced CDR3 bases are TGTGCAAGCAGACCGACCGGGACAGGTTTATAT. Protein sequence: CASRPTGTGLY. In full, the CDR3 reads CASRPTGTGLYEQYF. This chain joins TRBV16 and TRBJ2-7; 8 bases fit TRBD1. The read comes to an end 4 residues before the CDR3 does, leaving the germline J gene to fill in the end. The CDR3 is made up of 15 amino acids. Germline CDR1 reads SGHSA; CDR2 reads FRNQAP.

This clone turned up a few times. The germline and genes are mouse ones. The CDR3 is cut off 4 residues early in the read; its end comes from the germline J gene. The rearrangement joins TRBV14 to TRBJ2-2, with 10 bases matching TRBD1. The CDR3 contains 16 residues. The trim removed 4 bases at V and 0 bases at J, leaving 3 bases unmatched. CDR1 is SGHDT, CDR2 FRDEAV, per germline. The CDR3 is CASSPGQGANTGQLYF. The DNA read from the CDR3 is TGTGCCAGCAGTCCTGGACAGGGGGCAAACACCGGG.

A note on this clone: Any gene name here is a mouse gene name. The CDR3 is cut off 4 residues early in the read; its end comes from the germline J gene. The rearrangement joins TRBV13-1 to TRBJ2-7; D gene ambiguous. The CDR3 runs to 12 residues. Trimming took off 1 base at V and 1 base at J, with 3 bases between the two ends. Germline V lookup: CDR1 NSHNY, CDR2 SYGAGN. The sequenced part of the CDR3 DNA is TGTGCCAGCAGTGATTTGTCCTAT. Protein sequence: CASSDLSY. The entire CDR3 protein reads CASSDLSYEQYF.

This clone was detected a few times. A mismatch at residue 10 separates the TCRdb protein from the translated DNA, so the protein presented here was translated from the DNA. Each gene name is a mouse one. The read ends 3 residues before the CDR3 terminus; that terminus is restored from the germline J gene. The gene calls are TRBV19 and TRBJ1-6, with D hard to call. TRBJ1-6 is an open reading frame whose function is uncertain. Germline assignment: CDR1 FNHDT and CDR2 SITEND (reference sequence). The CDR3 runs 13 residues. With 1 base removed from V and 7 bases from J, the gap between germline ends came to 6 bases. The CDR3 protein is CASSINRNSPLYF. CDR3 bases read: TGTGCCAGCAGTATAAACAGAAATTCGCCC.

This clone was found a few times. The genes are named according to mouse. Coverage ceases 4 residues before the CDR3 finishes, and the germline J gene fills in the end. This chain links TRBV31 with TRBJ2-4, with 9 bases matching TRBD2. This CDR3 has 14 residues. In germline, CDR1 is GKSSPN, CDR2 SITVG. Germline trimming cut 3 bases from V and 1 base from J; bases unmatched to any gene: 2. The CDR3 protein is CAWSRLGGQNTLYF. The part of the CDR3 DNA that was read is TGTGCCTGGAGCCGACTGGGGGGTCAAAAC.

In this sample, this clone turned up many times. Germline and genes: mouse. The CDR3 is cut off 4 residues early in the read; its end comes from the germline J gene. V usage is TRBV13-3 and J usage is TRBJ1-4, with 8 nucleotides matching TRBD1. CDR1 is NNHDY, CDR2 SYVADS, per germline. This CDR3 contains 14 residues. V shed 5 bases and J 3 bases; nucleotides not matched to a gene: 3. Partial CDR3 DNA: TGTGCCAGCAGGGAGACAGGGGCCAACGAA. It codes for CASRETGANE. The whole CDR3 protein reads CASRETGANERLFF. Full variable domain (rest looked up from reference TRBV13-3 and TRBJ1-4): EAAVTQSPRSKVAVTGGKVTLSCHQTNNHDYMYWYRQDTGHGLRLIHYSYVADSTEKGDIPDGYKASRPSQENFSLILELASLSQTAVYFCASRETGANERLFFGHGTKLSVL.

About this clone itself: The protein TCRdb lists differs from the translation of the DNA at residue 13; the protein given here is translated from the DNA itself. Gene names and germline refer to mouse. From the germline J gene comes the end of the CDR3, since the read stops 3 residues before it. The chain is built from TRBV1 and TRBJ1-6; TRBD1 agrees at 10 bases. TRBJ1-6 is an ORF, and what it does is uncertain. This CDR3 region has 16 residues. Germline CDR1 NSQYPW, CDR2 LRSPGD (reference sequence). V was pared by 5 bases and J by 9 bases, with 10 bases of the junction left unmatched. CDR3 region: CTCSSSGTGVGSPLYF. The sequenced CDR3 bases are TGCACCTGCAGTTCGTCCGGGACAGGGGTAGGTTCGCCC.

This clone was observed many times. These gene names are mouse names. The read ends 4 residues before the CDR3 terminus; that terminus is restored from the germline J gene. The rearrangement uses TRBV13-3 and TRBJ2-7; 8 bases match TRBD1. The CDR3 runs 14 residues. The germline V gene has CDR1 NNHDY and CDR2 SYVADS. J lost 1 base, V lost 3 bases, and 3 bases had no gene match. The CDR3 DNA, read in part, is TGTGCCAGCAGTGGAAGGGACAGGTCCTAT. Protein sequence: CASSGRDRSY. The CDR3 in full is CASSGRDRSYEQYF.

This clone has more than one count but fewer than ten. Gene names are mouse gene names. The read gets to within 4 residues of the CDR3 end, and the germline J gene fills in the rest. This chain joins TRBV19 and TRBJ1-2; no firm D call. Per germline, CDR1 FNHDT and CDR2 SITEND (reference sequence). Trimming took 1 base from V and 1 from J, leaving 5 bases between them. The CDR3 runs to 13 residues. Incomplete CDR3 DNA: TGTGCCAGCAGTATATCCATAAACTCC. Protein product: CASSISINS. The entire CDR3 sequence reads CASSISINSDYTF.

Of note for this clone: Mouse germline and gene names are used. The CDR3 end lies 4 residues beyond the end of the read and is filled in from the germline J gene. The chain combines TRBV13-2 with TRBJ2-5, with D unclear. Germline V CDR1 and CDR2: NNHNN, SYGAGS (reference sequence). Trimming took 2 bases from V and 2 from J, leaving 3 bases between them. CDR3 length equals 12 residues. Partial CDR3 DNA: TGTGCCAGCGGTGACATCCAAGAC. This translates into CASGDIQD. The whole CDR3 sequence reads CASGDIQDTQYF.

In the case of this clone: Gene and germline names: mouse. The covered CDR3 bases are TGTGCAAGCAGCTCTCAGGGCACA. This codes for CASSSQGT. The CDR3 reads in full as CASSSQGTEVFF. This chain joins TRBV16 and TRBJ1-1; a weak D match, TRBD1 (5 bases). The read comes to an end 4 residues before the CDR3 does, leaving the germline J gene to fill in the end. The CDR3 consists of 12 residues. V lost 4 bases and J lost 4, with 7 bases in between. Per germline, CDR1 SGHSA and CDR2 FRNQAP.

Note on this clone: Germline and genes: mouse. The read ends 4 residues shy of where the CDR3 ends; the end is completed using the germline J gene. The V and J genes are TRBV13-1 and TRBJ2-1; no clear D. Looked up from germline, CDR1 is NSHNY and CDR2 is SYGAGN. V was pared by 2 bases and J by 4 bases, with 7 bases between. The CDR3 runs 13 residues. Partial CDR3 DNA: TGTGCCAGCAGTGAGCCAGGTTATGCT. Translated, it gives CASSEPGYA. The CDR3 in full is CASSEPGYAEQFF.

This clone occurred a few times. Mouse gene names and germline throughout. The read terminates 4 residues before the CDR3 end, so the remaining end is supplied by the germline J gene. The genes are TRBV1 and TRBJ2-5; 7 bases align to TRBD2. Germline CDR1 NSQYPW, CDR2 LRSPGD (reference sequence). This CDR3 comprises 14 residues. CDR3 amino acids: CTCSAELGEDTQYF. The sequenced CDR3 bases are TGCACCTGCAGTGCAGAGCTGGGGGAAGAC.

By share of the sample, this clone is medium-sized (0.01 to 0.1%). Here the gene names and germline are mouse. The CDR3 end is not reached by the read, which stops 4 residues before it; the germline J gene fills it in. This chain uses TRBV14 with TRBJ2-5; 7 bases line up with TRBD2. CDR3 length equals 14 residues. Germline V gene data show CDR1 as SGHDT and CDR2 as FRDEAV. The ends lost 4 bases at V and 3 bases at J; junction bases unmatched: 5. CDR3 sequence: CASSPAWGQDTQYF. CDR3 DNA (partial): TGTGCCAGCAGTCCCGCCTGGGGGCAAGAC. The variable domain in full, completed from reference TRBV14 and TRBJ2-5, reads EAGVTQSPRYAVLQEGQAVSFWCDPISGHDTLYWYQQPRDQGPQLLVYFRDEAVIDNSQLPSDRFSAVRPKGTNSTLKIQSAKQGDTATYLCASSPAWGQDTQYFGPGTRLLVL.

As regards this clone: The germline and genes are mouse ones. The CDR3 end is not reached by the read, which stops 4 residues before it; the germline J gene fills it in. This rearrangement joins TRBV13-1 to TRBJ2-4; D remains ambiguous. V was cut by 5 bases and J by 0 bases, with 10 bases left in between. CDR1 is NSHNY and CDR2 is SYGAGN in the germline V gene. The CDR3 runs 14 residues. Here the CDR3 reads CASSVTSSQNTLYF. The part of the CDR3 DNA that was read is TGTGCCAGCAGCGTGACATCTAGTCAAAAC.

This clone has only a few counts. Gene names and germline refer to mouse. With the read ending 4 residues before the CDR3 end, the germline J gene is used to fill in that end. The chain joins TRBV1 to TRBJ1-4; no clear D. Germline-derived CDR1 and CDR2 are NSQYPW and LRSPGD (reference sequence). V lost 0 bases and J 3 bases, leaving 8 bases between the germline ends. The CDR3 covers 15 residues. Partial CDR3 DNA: TGCACCTGCAGTGCAGAGAGACACCCCAACGAA. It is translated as CTCSAERHPNE. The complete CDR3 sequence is CTCSAERHPNERLFF. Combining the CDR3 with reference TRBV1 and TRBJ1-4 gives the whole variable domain VTLLEQNPRWRLVPRGQAVNLRCILKNSQYPWMSWYQQDLQKQLQWLFTLRSPGDKEVKSLPGADYLATRVTDTELRLQVANMSQGRTLYCTCSAERHPNERLFFGHGTKLSVL.